These 8 T cell receptor beta chains came from one sample sequenced in a study of shared clonotypes between healthy human individuals. TCRdb keeps only in-frame clones here, not all; method: immunoSEQ multiplex PCR. The data contain roughly 1,100,000 clones, about 75% of them singletons. Sequencing was carried out using memory CD4+ T cells sorted from blood. Subset here: CD45RA-negative fraction. The receptors shown here come from a young man in good health.

This rearrangement joins TRBV5-4 to TRBJ1-5, with 7 bases that match TRBD1. The CDR3 spans 14 residues. J lost 2 bases, V lost 2 bases, and 1 base had no gene match. Germline CDR1 is SGHNT and CDR2 is YYREEE (reference sequence). The CDR3 spells CASSLTGGNQPQHF. DNA of the CDR3: TGTGCCAGCAGCTTAACAGGGGGCAATCAGCCCCAGCATTTT.

This clone was observed once. The genes are TRBV7-9 and TRBJ2-2, with 7 bases matching TRBD1. The V segment lost 5 bases and the J segment 0 bases; nucleotides outside the gene matches: 9. Looked up from germline, CDR1 is SEHNR and CDR2 is FQNEAQ (reference sequence). This CDR3 is built from 17 residues. This CDR3 reads CASSQRDSPANTGELFF. For the CDR3, the DNA is TGTGCCAGCAGCCAACGGGACAGCCCCGCGAACACCGGGGAGCTGTTTTTT.

At least ten counts were recorded for this clone. The chain has TRBV28 and TRBJ2-7, with TRBD2 identical over 12 bases. Germline trimming cut 0 bases from V and 0 bases from J; bases unmatched to any gene: 6. This CDR3 region has 18 residues. CDR1 and CDR2 from the germline V gene are MDHEN and SYDVKM. In DNA form, the CDR3 reads TGTGCCAGCAGTTTATGGGGGCTAGCGGGAGGGGGCTCCTACGAGCAGTACTTC. Its protein product is CASSLWGLAGGGSYEQYF.

The rearrangement uses TRBV30 and TRBJ1-5, with no clear D. V gave up 1 base and J gave up 4 bases, with 14 bases separating them. Germline CDR1 reads GTSNPN; CDR2 reads SVGIG (reference sequence). This CDR3 is built from 15 residues. The CDR3 bases are TGTGCCTGGAGTGCCGATACCGGGGATAATCAGCCCCAGCATTTT. This sequence encodes CAWSADTGDNQPQHF.

The chain has TRBV6-6 and TRBJ2-5; D uncertain. Germline-derived CDR1 and CDR2 are MNHNY and SVGAGI (reference sequence). V gave up 2 bases and J gave up 5 bases, with 12 bases separating them. CDR3 length: 14 amino acids. The CDR3 DNA sequence: TGTGCCAGCAGTTACCCGATTCCTGGGGAGACCCAGTACTTC. Amino acid sequence: CASSYPIPGETQYF.

This rearrangement joins TRBV19 to TRBJ2-5, with 7 bases fitting TRBD1. Unmatched junction bases numbered 8, after V lost 6 bases and J lost 4 bases. The CDR3 contains 14 residues. CDR1 and CDR2 from the germline V gene are LNHDA and SQIVND (reference sequence). CDR3 residues: CASSPGQHTETQYF. DNA of the CDR3: TGTGCCAGTAGCCCGGGACAGCATACAGAGACCCAGTACTTC.

This chain connects TRBV7-2 to TRBJ1-2; D remains ambiguous. This CDR3 is built from 12 residues. V was cut by 4 bases and J by 7 bases, with 10 bases left in between. The V gene's germline CDR1 is SGHTA and CDR2 FQGNSA. The CDR3 DNA is TGTGCCAGCAGCTCCTCTAGGGTTGGCTACACCTTC. Translating gives CASSSSRVGYTF.

The chain employs TRBV2 and TRBJ1-1, with a possible D match to TRBD1 (6 bases). V lost 7 bases and J 7 bases, leaving 10 bases between the germline ends. The CDR3 runs to 11 residues. Per germline, CDR1 SNHLY and CDR2 FYNNEI. For the CDR3, the DNA is TGTGCCAGCAAGGGGACAATTGAAGCTTTCTTT. It encodes CASKGTIEAFF.